Listed here is a single T cell receptor (beta chain). Clones were read by immunoSEQ multiplex PCR, and TCRdb kept only the in-frame ones, dropping some. The sample lists about 140,000 clones; more than 70% were seen once. The junction had 7 bases not matched to a gene; V was cut back by 4 bases and J by 4 bases. Germline CDR1 SGHRS, CDR2 YFSETQ. The CDR3 is 14 amino acids. This sample is part of a study of blood T cell repertoires in COVID-19. The sequence derives from a human donor in a cohort sampled during active COVID-19. The gene calls are TRBV5-1 and TRBJ1-2; 7 bases fit TRBD1. The sequenced material came from peripheral blood. Written as DNA, the CDR3 is TGCGCCAGCAGCACCGGGACAGAAGCCTATGGCTACACCTTC. Its translation: CASSTGTEAYGYTF.